This T cell receptor beta chain derives from a study of cytomegalovirus exposure and HLA in healthy donors (dated by TCRdb to the late 2010s). A note on the overall study: An earlier analysis of under 600 of the donors reported 250 to 300 Gb of sequence data and 120 million or so unique TCR beta sequences from roughly 180 million T cells. The genetic ancestry cluster associated with self-reported Caucasian donors included roughly four fifths of the 398 genotyped donors. The later analysis used no new phenotypic data to find candidate immune exposures, relying instead on TCR beta sequences and their occurrence across donors. The aim of the study was to test whether cataloging public T cell receptors could identify signatures of past pathogen exposure. Approximately 300 gigabases of sequencing data and roughly 81 million unique TCR sequences made up an early release that covered approximately 620 HLA-typed donors. Across some 400 genotyped donors of the cohort, an average of about 240,000 unique TCR beta nucleotide sequences per donor were sequenced, and around 19% of those sequences were non-productive. All discovery cohort repertoires had been generated using a single sequencing platform. About five DR-DQ haplotypes were handled as single units for association and clustering because linkage in the cohort was strong. To predict cytomegalovirus infection status, the study combined high-throughput TCR immunosequencing, statistical association of individual TCRs with disease status, and machine learning. A later analysis re-analyzed previously published TCR beta repertoires from roughly 630 donors and added high-resolution HLA genotyping to study TCR occurrence patterns. The number of typed donors differed by locus: about 620-640 for A, B, C, DRB1 and DQB1; approximately 530 for DQA1; roughly 600 for DPA1; and around 490 for DPB1. Using immunosequencing, the study profiled T cell repertoires from 666 subjects and related those repertoires to cytomegalovirus serostatus. An earlier analysis of 450 to 750 of the donors used high-throughput TCR beta sequencing to judge whether each TCR beta V gene segment behaved as functional or pseudogenic. A later genetic analysis took genome-wide SNP genotypes for about 55% of the 666 donors and used that subset as a discovery cohort. In addition to the first cohort of 666 subjects, a separate validation cohort of 120 different subjects was used. Class I and class II HLA loci were covered by the typing at four-digit resolution. Donor age, sex, ethnicity and CMV serostatus were compiled alongside the repertoire data.

From cysteine to phenylalanine, the CDR3 is 17 amino acids long. Only CDR3 DNA remains: 51 bases, in frame from the first base. Cut back by 4 bases and 2 bases, the V and J ends lie 18 bases apart. CDR1 and CDR2, per the germline V gene, are SGHTA and FQGNSA. In total, 630 or so healthy bone marrow donors made up the cohort. All cohort members were sampled while nominally healthy, although unrecorded immune exposures were likely present. Of the 610 or so cohort members, approximately 300 had positive CMV serostatus and roughly 330 had negative CMV serostatus, and CMV serostatus was not recorded for the donor. Each donor provided a peripheral blood sample, and peripheral blood mononuclear cells were used for TCR beta sequencing. Genomic DNA extraction from the blood cell samples was performed with the Qiagen DNeasy Blood Extraction Kit. The library was produced with the immunoSEQ multiplex PCR assay. For the multiplex PCR, a mixture combining 60 forward primers for TCR Vbeta segments and 13 reverse primers for TCR Jbeta segments was used. The CDR3 region of rearranged TCR beta genes was amplified from genomic DNA with a multiplex PCR assay. The amplified TCR beta libraries were sequenced on the Illumina HiSeq System as 87-base-pair reads. Under the source paper's analysis protocol: A later analysis tallied 75 million to 85 million unique TCR beta chains across the 666 repertoires, and some 10 million of those chains were shared by two or more donors. Raw reads were error-corrected and collapsed into unique sequences by a nearest-neighbor algorithm in which closely related sequences were merged to remove PCR and sequencing errors. To assign V, D and J gene segments, CDR3 sequences were aligned to IMGT reference sequences. For a sequence to be retained, a match of at least six nucleotides was required to both a V gene segment and a J gene segment. A rearrangement was called productive if the CDR3 had no stop codons and remained in frame with V and J, and every other rearrangement was called non-productive. Following IMGT convention, CDR3 was defined as the stretch from the second conserved V-encoded cysteine up to the conserved J-encoded phenylalanine. In an earlier analysis of roughly 580 of the donors, sequences lacking an unambiguous match to a single V gene segment were excluded. In an earlier analysis of some 590 of the donors, a V segment was called functional when productive rearrangements were above 56.7%, and segregating when the standard deviation between donors exceeded 5%. A statistical classification framework was developed to diagnose cytomegalovirus status using the catalog of TCR beta chain sequences. In a later analysis, TCR nucleotide sequences were compared against IMGT/GENE-DB human TR gene sequences so that V and J genes could be assigned. Using the TCRdist pipeline, a later analysis assigned CDR3 sequences along with most-parsimonious VDJ recombination scenarios. In a later analysis, each TCR beta chain was defined by its CDR3 amino acid sequence together with its V-gene family, and reads lacking a unique V-gene family were excluded. In a later analysis, 500 to 700 highly shared, low-generation-probability nucleotide sequences were removed to address suspected cross-contamination and a sequencing artifact. In a later analysis, a clonal expansion index was calculated for each public chain from normalized within-repertoire ranks of inferred template counts. In a later analysis, generation probabilities were computed with a VDJ recombination model fitted to out-of-frame rearrangements, and the resulting probabilities were checked against IGoR. Hypergeometric tests were used in a later analysis to score TCR-TCR, TCR-HLA and TCR-CMV co-occurrence, with a repertoire-size bias correction applied to the TCR pairs. False discovery rates were estimated in a later analysis by permuting HLA or CMV assignments 20 times. A later analysis grouped co-occurring TCRs with DBSCAN, adding TCRdist sequence similarity when clustering within HLA-allele-positive subsets. Repertoires with fewer than 30,000 or more than 120,000 public chains, plus five repertoires with anomalous nucleotide sharing, were excluded from co-occurrence clustering. TCRdb retrieved this table from immuneACCESS and kept in-frame rearrangements only. Not all clones are present; in checked studies, unresolved V genes account for under half, and no reason is known for the remainder. V, J and clone size are those of that table, while D and trimming were read from the DNA. The sample includes under 200,000 clones, with around 80% observed a single time. The top ten constitute 1.9% of the sample.

Details on this clone: No cognate antigen has been identified for it. It has no much larger one-base neighbor in the sample; base qualities were not kept.

Here is what the overall study found, with its caveats: For the cohort, immune exposure information was limited to CMV serostatus. Only TCR beta chains were sequenced in this cohort, and the absence of alpha or paired-chain data limited detectable features. A few of the identified cytomegalovirus-associated TCR beta chains were confirmed in vitro to be specific for cytomegalovirus antigens. Over 15 rarely observed V segments, including chromosome 9 orphons, were excluded from the earlier analysis of approximately 500 of the donors because counts were too low. The study listed 170 or so TCR beta chains as associated with cytomegalovirus. An earlier analysis of approximately 570 of the donors showed that most TCR beta V segments appeared in productive rearrangements either about 87% or about 30% of the time, which broadly matched IMGT annotations. Assigning TCR associations to individual alleles was difficult when HLA alleles, especially DR and DQ, strongly co-occurred. Cytomegalovirus status was reported to be diagnosed by the classifier with high specificity and sensitivity in both the original and validation cohorts. Because HLA typing was unavailable for some donors at each locus, only the typed subset was used in association tests. Compared with the roughly 700-donor mean, donors in an Asian-associated ancestry cluster had fewer N-insertions in productive TCRs, according to a later genetic analysis. Most TCR sequences were seen in very few donors, while some public TCRs were found in many individuals. According to the authors, the approach could potentially be generalized to other disease states and immunological phenotypes. Specific HLA alleles were associated with 15,000 to 20,000 TCR beta sequences at a false discovery rate of 0.05 in a later analysis. Some IMGT-functional V segments, including TRBV6-2 and TRBV6-3, could not be distinguished by the 87-base-pair reads and were therefore excluded. In a later analysis, several top co-occurrence clusters were reported to appear linked to parvovirus B19, influenza, CMV and Epstein-Barr virus. A cluster of highly shared sequence variants was judged likely to represent a technical artifact of the sequencing pipeline. Correlated functional status among segregating V segments might be attributable to linkage disequilibrium, but an unknown experimental factor could not be ruled out. According to a later analysis, most CMV-associated TCR beta chains appeared to be HLA-restricted, and the HLA associations seemed to be driven largely by CMV exposure. In a later analysis, HLA-associated TCR beta chains showed more clonal expansion and lower generation probabilities than non-associated chains that were equally common. V-gene and J-gene trimming of TCR beta chains was associated with a missense DCLRE1C variant in a later genetic analysis, and the association was replicated in an independent cohort. In a later analysis, the rate of TCR association differed among HLA loci, with DRB1 alleles having the most associated TCRs and HLA-C alleles having the fewest. A further reported finding was that TCR beta sequences accurately predicted the HLA-A and HLA-B alleles for most subjects in the first cohort. Sequencing depth was assumed to be roughly uniform across donors in the presence/absence analyses, though that assumption may not hold.

Specimen: PBMCs. This receptor chain uses TRBV7-2 and TRBJ1-3, with no D gene named confidently. The TCR originated in a human donor in good health. The nucleotides are TGTGCCAGCAGCTCTAGCCCCCCAGACCCCACTGGAAACACCATATATTTT. Its protein is CASSSSPPDPTGNTIYF.